The rows below give T cell receptor beta chains drawn from one sample of a study of siplizumab effects on memory and regulatory T cells. Their antigen targets remain unknown. TCRdb's copy holds only in-frame clones and misses some; the assay was immunoSEQ multiplex PCR. The sample lists around 15,000 clones; roughly 40% were seen once. Sequencing was done on a sample of CFSE-low (dividing) CD4+ T cells sorted from an allogeneic mixed lymphocyte reaction. The receptors were gathered from a human donor in good health; the cells came from an allogeneic mixed lymphocyte reaction. Some clones in this sample may be carry-over from other donors' samples. Both conserved end residues are part of each CDR3. Each record gives: D gene, J gene, clone size, V gene, CDR3 DNA, CDR3 protein. A D gene is named only where the DNA matches it firmly. Some rows mark clone size as missing; the rest say once, few, many or name a class of expanded clone.

d_call: .
j_call: TRBJ2-7
clone_size: .
v_call: TRBV11-2
cdr3_nt: TGTGCCAGCAGCTTAGGGGTGGCACAGGGCTACGAGCAGTACTTC
cdr3_aa: CASSLGVAQGYEQYF

d_call: TRBD1
j_call: TRBJ2-2
clone_size: medium-sized
v_call: TRBV9
cdr3_nt: TGTGCCAGCAGCGTAGTCCCAGGGGGCGCTGGCGGGGAGCTGTTTTTT
cdr3_aa: CASSVVPGGAGGELFF

d_call: .
j_call: TRBJ1-2
clone_size: .
v_call: TRBV6-6
cdr3_nt: TGTGCCAGCAGCCTTGGCGGGCAGTCCTACTATGGCTACACCTTC
cdr3_aa: CASSLGGQSYYGYTF

d_call: .
j_call: TRBJ2-7
clone_size: .
v_call: TRBV6-5
cdr3_nt: TGTGCCAGCAGTTACTCACAAGTCTCCTACGAGCAGTACTTC
cdr3_aa: CASSYSQVSYEQYF

d_call: .
j_call: TRBJ1-5
clone_size: medium-sized
v_call: TRBV2
cdr3_nt: TGTGCCAGCAGTGTAGGGGCCAGGGGCAATCAGCCCCAGCATTTT
cdr3_aa: CASSVGARGNQPQHF

d_call: .
j_call: TRBJ2-1
clone_size: few
v_call: TRBV5-4
cdr3_nt: TGTGCCAGCAGCTTGGTTGGTAGGTCCGATGAGCAGTTCTTC
cdr3_aa: CASSLVGRSDEQFF

d_call: TRBD2
j_call: TRBJ2-3
clone_size: .
v_call: TRBV5-5
cdr3_nt: TGTGCCAGCAGCTTGAACCGGGGGGGCGTTAGCACAGATACGCAGTATTTT
cdr3_aa: CASSLNRGGVSTDTQYF

d_call: TRBD1
j_call: TRBJ1-2
clone_size: few
v_call: TRBV29-1
cdr3_nt: TGCAGCGTTGCGACCCAGGGGGCGGGAGGCTACACCTTC
cdr3_aa: CSVATQGAGGYTF

d_call: TRBD1
j_call: TRBJ2-5
clone_size: once
v_call: TRBV9
cdr3_nt: TGTGCCAGCAGCGTAGGTGACAGGGACCAAGAGACCCAGTACTTC
cdr3_aa: CASSVGDRDQETQYF

d_call: .
j_call: TRBJ1-2
clone_size: .
v_call: TRBV7-6
cdr3_nt: TGTGCCAGCAGCTGCCTGGGACACTATTACTATGGCTACACCTTC
cdr3_aa: CASSCLGHYYYGYTF

d_call: .
j_call: TRBJ1-2
clone_size: .
v_call: TRBV5-4
cdr3_nt: TGTGCCAGCAGCTTGTCAGCAGGGAACTATGGCTACACCTTC
cdr3_aa: CASSLSAGNYGYTF

d_call: .
j_call: TRBJ2-1
clone_size: few
v_call: TRBV5-1
cdr3_nt: TGCGCCAGCAGCTTAATCGATGAGCAGTTCTTC
cdr3_aa: CASSLIDEQFF

d_call: .
j_call: TRBJ2-1
clone_size: few
v_call: TRBV7-2
cdr3_nt: TGTGCCAGCAGCTTAGGGGTCGGTTGGTACGATGAGCAGTTCTTC
cdr3_aa: CASSLGVGWYDEQFF

d_call: .
j_call: TRBJ2-3
clone_size: .
v_call: TRBV6-5
cdr3_nt: TGTGCCAGCAGTGAACTTGCAGATACGCAGTATTTT
cdr3_aa: CASSELADTQYF

d_call: .
j_call: TRBJ1-2
clone_size: .
v_call: TRBV7-3
cdr3_nt: TGTGCCAGCAGCCCTTCATCGGGGGGGAACTATGGCTACACCTTC
cdr3_aa: CASSPSSGGNYGYTF

d_call: TRBD1
j_call: TRBJ1-2
clone_size: .
v_call: TRBV5-4
cdr3_nt: TGTGCCAGCAGCTCGAGGGGGACAGACTATGGCTACACCTTC
cdr3_aa: CASSSRGTDYGYTF

d_call: TRBD2
j_call: TRBJ2-7
clone_size: many
v_call: TRBV2
cdr3_nt: TGTGCCAGCAAATCTAGCGGGAGCTCCTACGAGCAGTACTTC
cdr3_aa: CASKSSGSSYEQYF

d_call: TRBD2
j_call: TRBJ2-1
clone_size: .
v_call: TRBV27
cdr3_nt: TGTGCCAGCAGTATCGGGACTAGCGGATACAATGAGCAGTTCTTC
cdr3_aa: CASSIGTSGYNEQFF

d_call: .
j_call: TRBJ2-1
clone_size: .
v_call: TRBV5-6
cdr3_nt: TGTGCCAGCAGCTTGCCCTGGGTCTCCTCCTACAATGAGCAGTTCTTC
cdr3_aa: CASSLPWVSSYNEQFF

d_call: .
j_call: TRBJ2-5
clone_size: medium-sized
v_call: TRBV19
cdr3_nt: TGTGCCAGTAGAGTCCCCGGGGGAGAGACCCAGTACTTC
cdr3_aa: CASRVPGGETQYF

d_call: .
j_call: TRBJ1-1
clone_size: few
v_call: TRBV11-2
cdr3_nt: TGTGCCAGCAGCCGAGGGACTGTTTGGACTGAAGCTTTCTTT
cdr3_aa: CASSRGTVWTEAFF

d_call: .
j_call: TRBJ2-7
clone_size: .
v_call: TRBV6-6
cdr3_nt: TGTGCCAGCAGTTACGGGTCAGGGGTACGTCCCTACGAGCAGTACTTC
cdr3_aa: CASSYGSGVRPYEQYF

d_call: .
j_call: TRBJ2-1
clone_size: .
v_call: TRBV7-8
cdr3_nt: TGTGCCAGCAGCTTAGCGGCTAGCCCACTTCTGGGGATTGAGCAGTTCTTC
cdr3_aa: CASSLAASPLLGIEQFF

d_call: TRBD2
j_call: TRBJ2-5
clone_size: .
v_call: TRBV5-1
cdr3_nt: TGCGCCAGCACCAATCAGGCGGGGACTAGCGGGAGGGGAGGTCCGGAGACCCAGTACTTC
cdr3_aa: CASTNQAGTSGRGGPETQYF

d_call: .
j_call: TRBJ1-1
clone_size: .
v_call: TRBV11-3
cdr3_nt: TGTGCCAGCAGCTTAGGTAGCGTGGGCAGTACTGAAGCTTTCTTT
cdr3_aa: CASSLGSVGSTEAFF

d_call: .
j_call: TRBJ2-3
clone_size: .
v_call: TRBV10-3
cdr3_nt: TGTGCCATCATGACGGACGGGAGTACGCAGTATTTT
cdr3_aa: CAIMTDGSTQYF

d_call: TRBD2
j_call: TRBJ2-1
clone_size: .
v_call: TRBV12-5
cdr3_nt: TGTGCTAGTGGTTTGGAACTAGCGGGAGGCTACAATGAGCAGTTCTTC
cdr3_aa: CASGLELAGGYNEQFF

d_call: TRBD1
j_call: TRBJ1-2
clone_size: medium-sized
v_call: TRBV6-4
cdr3_nt: TGTGCCAGCAGTGCGACAGGGGGTGGCTATGGCTACACCTTC
cdr3_aa: CASSATGGGYGYTF

d_call: .
j_call: TRBJ2-3
clone_size: .
v_call: TRBV2
cdr3_nt: TGTGCCAGCAGTGAGGGGAGGACGCAGTATTTT
cdr3_aa: CASSEGRTQYF

d_call: TRBD1
j_call: TRBJ1-1
clone_size: .
v_call: TRBV29-1
cdr3_nt: TGCAGCGTTTACCGGGACAGGGGGGTCACTGAAGCTTTCTTT
cdr3_aa: CSVYRDRGVTEAFF

d_call: .
j_call: TRBJ1-5
clone_size: .
v_call: TRBV19
cdr3_nt: TGTGCCAGTAGTATAGGAGTGGCCCTCCAGCCCCAGCATTTT
cdr3_aa: CASSIGVALQPQHF

d_call: .
j_call: TRBJ1-5
clone_size: few
v_call: TRBV30
cdr3_nt: TGTGCCTGGAGTGGGGATAGCAATCAGCCCCAGCATTTT
cdr3_aa: CAWSGDSNQPQHF

d_call: .
j_call: TRBJ2-5
clone_size: few
v_call: TRBV5-1
cdr3_nt: TGCGCCAGCAGCTTACACACGCCGGGAGATCAAGAGACCCAGTACTTC
cdr3_aa: CASSLHTPGDQETQYF

d_call: TRBD1
j_call: TRBJ1-5
clone_size: few
v_call: TRBV18
cdr3_nt: TGTGCCAGCTCACTATTTGACAGGGTTGGGCATCAGCCCCAGCATTTT
cdr3_aa: CASSLFDRVGHQPQHF

d_call: TRBD1
j_call: TRBJ1-1
clone_size: few
v_call: TRBV5-1
cdr3_nt: TGCGCCAGCAGCTGGGACAGGGTGAACACTGAAGCTTTCTTT
cdr3_aa: CASSWDRVNTEAFF

d_call: .
j_call: TRBJ2-2
clone_size: .
v_call: TRBV7-3
cdr3_nt: TGTGCCAGCAGCTTAAATCCCACAGCCGGGGAGCTGTTTTTT
cdr3_aa: CASSLNPTAGELFF

d_call: .
j_call: TRBJ2-7
clone_size: .
v_call: TRBV10-3
cdr3_nt: TGTGCCATCAGTGAGCGTCCGCGGACAACCTACGAGCAGTACTTC
cdr3_aa: CAISERPRTTYEQYF

d_call: TRBD1
j_call: TRBJ2-1
clone_size: medium-sized
v_call: TRBV7-9
cdr3_nt: TGTGCCAGCAGCTTAGACTGGGACAGGGGCATACATGAGCAGTTCTTC
cdr3_aa: CASSLDWDRGIHEQFF

d_call: TRBD1
j_call: TRBJ1-1
clone_size: few
v_call: TRBV7-9
cdr3_nt: TGTGCCAGCAGCGAGACAGGGAGCACTGAAGCTTTCTTT
cdr3_aa: CASSETGSTEAFF

d_call: .
j_call: TRBJ1-2
clone_size: .
v_call: TRBV7-9
cdr3_nt: TGTGCCAGCAGCGTCAGGGGTGGCTACACCTTC
cdr3_aa: CASSVRGGYTF

d_call: .
j_call: TRBJ2-3
clone_size: .
v_call: TRBV9
cdr3_nt: TGTGCCAGCAGCGTAGCTATAACTAGCACAGATACGCAGTATTTT
cdr3_aa: CASSVAITSTDTQYF

d_call: .
j_call: TRBJ1-2
clone_size: few
v_call: TRBV11-3
cdr3_nt: TGTGCCAGCAGCTTAGACCCTCACGGGGACTATGGCTACACCTTC
cdr3_aa: CASSLDPHGDYGYTF

d_call: .
j_call: TRBJ2-6
clone_size: .
v_call: TRBV6-4
cdr3_nt: TGTGCCAGCAGCCCGGACTCTGGGGCCAACGTCCTGACTTTC
cdr3_aa: CASSPDSGANVLTF

d_call: .
j_call: TRBJ2-3
clone_size: .
v_call: TRBV6-4
cdr3_nt: TGTGCCAGCAGGAGACAGCGCTCTAGCACAGATACGCAGTATTTT
cdr3_aa: CASRRQRSSTDTQYF

d_call: TRBD2
j_call: TRBJ2-1
clone_size: few
v_call: TRBV7-7
cdr3_nt: TGTGCTAGCAGTCGAACTAGCGGGAGGTCTTCCTACAATGAGCAGTTCTTC
cdr3_aa: CASSRTSGRSSYNEQFF

d_call: TRBD1
j_call: TRBJ2-1
clone_size: few
v_call: TRBV4-2
cdr3_nt: TGTGCCAGCAGCCAAGGGGCCAGGGGTGTGGACAGGGTCTCCTACAATGAGCAGTTCTTC
cdr3_aa: CASSQGARGVDRVSYNEQFF

d_call: .
j_call: TRBJ2-5
clone_size: few
v_call: TRBV19
cdr3_nt: TGTGCCAGTAGCCGTTCGGCTAGTGTGGGAGCGGAAGAGACCCAGTACTTC
cdr3_aa: CASSRSASVGAEETQYF